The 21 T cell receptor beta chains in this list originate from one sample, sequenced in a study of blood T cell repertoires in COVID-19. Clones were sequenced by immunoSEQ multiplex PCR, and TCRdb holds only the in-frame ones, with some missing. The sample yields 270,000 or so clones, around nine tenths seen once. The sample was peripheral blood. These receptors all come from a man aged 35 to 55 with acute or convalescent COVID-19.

The CDR3 sequence: CATSDAGSGDYEQYF. DNA of the CDR3: TGTGCCACCAGTGATGCCGGGAGCGGGGACTACGAGCAGTACTTC. The rearrangement links TRBV24-1 to TRBJ2-7, with TRBD2 matching over 7 bases. J gave up 3 bases and V 3 bases, and 7 bases lay outside the gene matches. Germline V lookup: CDR1 KGHDR, CDR2 SFDVKD. CDR3 length equals 15 residues.

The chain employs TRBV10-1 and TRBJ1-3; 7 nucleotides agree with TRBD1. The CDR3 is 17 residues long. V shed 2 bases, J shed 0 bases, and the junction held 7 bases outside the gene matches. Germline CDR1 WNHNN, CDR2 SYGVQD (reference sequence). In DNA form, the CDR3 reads TGCGCCAGCAGTGAGCCCGACAGGGTATACTCTGGAAACACCATATATTTT. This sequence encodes CASSEPDRVYSGNTIYF.

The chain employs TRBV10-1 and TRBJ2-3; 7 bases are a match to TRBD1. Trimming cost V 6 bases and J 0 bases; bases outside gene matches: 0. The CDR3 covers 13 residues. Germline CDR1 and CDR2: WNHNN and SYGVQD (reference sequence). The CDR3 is CASRDRSTDTQYF. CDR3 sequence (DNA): TGCGCCAGCAGGGACAGGAGCACAGATACGCAGTATTTT.

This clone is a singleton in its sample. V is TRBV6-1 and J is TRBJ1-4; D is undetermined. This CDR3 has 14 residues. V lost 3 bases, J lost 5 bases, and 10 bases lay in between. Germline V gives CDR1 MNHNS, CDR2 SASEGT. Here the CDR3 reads CASSEGGGNEKLFF. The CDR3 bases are TGTGCCAGCAGTGAGGGTGGCGGGAATGAAAAACTGTTTTTT.

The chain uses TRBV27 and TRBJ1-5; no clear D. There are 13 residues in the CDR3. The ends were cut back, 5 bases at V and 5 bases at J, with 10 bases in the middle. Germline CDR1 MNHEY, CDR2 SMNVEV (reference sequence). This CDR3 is CASSARGYQPQHF. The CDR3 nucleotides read TGTGCCAGCAGTGCTCGAGGGTATCAGCCCCAGCATTTT.

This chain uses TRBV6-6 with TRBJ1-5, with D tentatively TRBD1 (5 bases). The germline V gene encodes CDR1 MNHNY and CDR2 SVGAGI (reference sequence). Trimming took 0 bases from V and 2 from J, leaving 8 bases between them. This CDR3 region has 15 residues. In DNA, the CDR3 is TGTGCCAGCAGTTACTCGACAGCTGGCAATCAGCCCCAGCATTTT. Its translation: CASSYSTAGNQPQHF.

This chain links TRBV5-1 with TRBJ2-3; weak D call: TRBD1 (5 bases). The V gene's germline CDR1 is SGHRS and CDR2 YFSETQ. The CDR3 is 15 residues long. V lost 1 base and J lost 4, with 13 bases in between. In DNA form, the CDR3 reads TGCGCCAGCAGCTTGAAACCTTCACAGGCAGATACGCAGTATTTT. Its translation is CASSLKPSQADTQYF.

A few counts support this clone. CDR3 in amino acids: CATSIGTGTGNTIYF. The CDR3 DNA sequence: TGTGCCACCAGCATCGGGACAGGGACTGGAAACACCATATATTTT. The chain employs TRBV15 and TRBJ1-3; TRBD1 matches at 9 bases. With V trimmed by 4 bases and J by 2 bases, 3 bases remained unmatched. The CDR3 totals 15 residues. Germline V gives CDR1 LNHNV, CDR2 YYDKDF (reference sequence).

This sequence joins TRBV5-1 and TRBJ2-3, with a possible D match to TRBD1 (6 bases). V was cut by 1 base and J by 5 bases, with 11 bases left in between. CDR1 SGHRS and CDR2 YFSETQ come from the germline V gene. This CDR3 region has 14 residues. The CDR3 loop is CASSLFLGGDTQYF. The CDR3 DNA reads TGCGCCAGCAGCTTGTTCCTAGGGGGAGATACGCAGTATTTT.

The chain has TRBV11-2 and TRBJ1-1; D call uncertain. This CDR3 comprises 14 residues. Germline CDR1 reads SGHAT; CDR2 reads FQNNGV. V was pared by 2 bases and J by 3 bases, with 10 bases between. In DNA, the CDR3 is TGTGCCAGCAGCTTATCTAGGAAGGACACTGAAGCTTTCTTT. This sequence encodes CASSLSRKDTEAFF.

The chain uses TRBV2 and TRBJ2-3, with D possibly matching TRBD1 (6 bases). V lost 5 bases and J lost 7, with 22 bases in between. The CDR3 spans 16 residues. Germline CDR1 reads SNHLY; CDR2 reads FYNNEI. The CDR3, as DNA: TGTGCCAGCAGTTATTCCGGGACAAAAGCGTCCCATACGCAGTATTTT. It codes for CASSYSGTKASHTQYF. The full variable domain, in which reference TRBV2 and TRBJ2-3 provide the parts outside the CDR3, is EPEVTQTPSHQVTQMGQEVILRCVPISNHLYFYWYRQILGQKVEFLVSFYNNEISEKSEIFDDQFSVERPDGSNFTLKIRSTKLEDSAMYFCASSYSGTKASHTQYFGPGTRLTVL.

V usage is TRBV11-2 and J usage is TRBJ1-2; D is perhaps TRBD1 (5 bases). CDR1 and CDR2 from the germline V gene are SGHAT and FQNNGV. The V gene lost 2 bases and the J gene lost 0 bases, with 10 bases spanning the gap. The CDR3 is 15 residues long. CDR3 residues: CASSLLGGPNYGYTF. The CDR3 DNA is TGTGCCAGCAGCTTATTGGGGGGACCTAACTATGGCTACACCTTC.

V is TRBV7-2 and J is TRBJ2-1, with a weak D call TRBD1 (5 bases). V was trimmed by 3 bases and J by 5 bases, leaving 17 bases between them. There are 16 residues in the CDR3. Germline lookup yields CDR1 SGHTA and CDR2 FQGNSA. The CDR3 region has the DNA TGTGCCAGCAGCTTTAAGAGTGGGGCTCAACACAATGAGCAGTTCTTC. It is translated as CASSFKSGAQHNEQFF.

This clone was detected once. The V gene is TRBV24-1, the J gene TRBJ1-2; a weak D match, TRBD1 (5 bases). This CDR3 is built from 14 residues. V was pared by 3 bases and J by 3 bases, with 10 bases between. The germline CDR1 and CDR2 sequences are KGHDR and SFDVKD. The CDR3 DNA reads TGTGCCACCAGTGATCCAGGGAATCACTATGGCTACACCTTC. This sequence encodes CATSDPGNHYGYTF.

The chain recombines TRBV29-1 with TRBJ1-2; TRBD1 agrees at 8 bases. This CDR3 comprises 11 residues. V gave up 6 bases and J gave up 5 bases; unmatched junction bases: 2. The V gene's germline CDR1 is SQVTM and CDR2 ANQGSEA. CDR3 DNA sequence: TGCAGCGTGAGGACAGGGTATGGCTACACCTTC. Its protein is CSVRTGYGYTF.

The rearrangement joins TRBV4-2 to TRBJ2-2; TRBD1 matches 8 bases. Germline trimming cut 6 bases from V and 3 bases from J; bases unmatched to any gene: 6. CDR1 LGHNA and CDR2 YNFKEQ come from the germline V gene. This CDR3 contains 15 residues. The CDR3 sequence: CASRQGALDTGELFF. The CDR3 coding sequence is TGTGCCAGCAGGCAGGGGGCGCTGGACACCGGGGAGCTGTTTTTT.

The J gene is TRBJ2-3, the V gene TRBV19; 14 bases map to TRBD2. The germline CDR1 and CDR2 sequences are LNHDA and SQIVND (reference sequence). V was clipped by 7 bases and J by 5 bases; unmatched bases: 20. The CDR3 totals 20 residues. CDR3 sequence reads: CASTPIGTSGGLSRVDTQYF. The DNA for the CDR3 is TGTGCCAGTACCCCGATAGGGACTAGCGGGGGCCTATCGCGTGTAGATACGCAGTATTTT.

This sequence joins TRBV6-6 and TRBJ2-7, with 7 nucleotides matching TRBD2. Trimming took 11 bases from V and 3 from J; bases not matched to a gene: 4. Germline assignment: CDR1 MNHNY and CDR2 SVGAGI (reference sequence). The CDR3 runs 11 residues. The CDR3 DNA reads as TGTGCCTCCTCGGGAGGCTACGAGCAGTACTTC. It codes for CASSGGYEQYF.

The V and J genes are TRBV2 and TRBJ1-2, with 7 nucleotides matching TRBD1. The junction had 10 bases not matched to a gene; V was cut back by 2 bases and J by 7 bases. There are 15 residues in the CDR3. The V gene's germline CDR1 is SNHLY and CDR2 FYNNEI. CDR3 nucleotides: TGTGCCAGCAGTGAACTCCGGGACAGCCCGTCTGGCTACACCTTC. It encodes CASSELRDSPSGYTF.

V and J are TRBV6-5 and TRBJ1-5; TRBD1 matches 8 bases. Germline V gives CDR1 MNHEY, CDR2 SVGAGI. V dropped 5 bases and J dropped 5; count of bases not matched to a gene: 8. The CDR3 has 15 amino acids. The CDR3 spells CASSMAGGLDQPQHF. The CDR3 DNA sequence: TGTGCCAGCAGTATGGCAGGGGGCCTAGATCAGCCCCAGCATTTT.

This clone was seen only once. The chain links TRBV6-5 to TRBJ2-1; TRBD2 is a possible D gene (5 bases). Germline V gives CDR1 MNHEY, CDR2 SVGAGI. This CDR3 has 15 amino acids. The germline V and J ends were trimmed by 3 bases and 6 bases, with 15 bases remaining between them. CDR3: CASSYEGAGVNEQFF. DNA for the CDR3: TGTGCCAGCAGTTATGAGGGTGCAGGAGTCAATGAGCAGTTCTTC.